The 24 T cell receptor beta chains listed next were all sequenced from one sample in a study of patients and donors after allogeneic stem cell transplantation. MiXCR, run by TCRdb on the RT-PCR reads, gives a single entry per CDR3 protein. Of some 960,000 distinct CDR3 sequences in the sample, over 15% were seen once. The source material was blood, either unsorted or a sorted T cell fraction (not recorded which). The receptors stem from a human donor who was either an allogeneic HSCT recipient or a stem cell or donor lymphocyte infusion donor (not recorded which). It is not recorded whose cells these are; they may come from a transplant donor.

This rearrangement joins TRBV2 to TRBJ2-4; D unresolved. CDR3 length: 16 amino acids. V was trimmed by 3 bases and J by 2 bases, leaving 14 bases between them. Germline values: CDR1 SNHLY, CDR2 FYNNEI. The DNA of the CDR3 is TGTGCCAGCAGTGATCTGGGGTGGGTCTCCAAAAACATTCAGTACTTC. This gives the protein CASSDLGWVSKNIQYF. The variable domain in full, with the rest retrieved from reference TRBV2 and TRBJ2-4, is EPEVTQTPSHQVTQMGQEVILRCVPISNHLYFYWYRQILGQKVEFLVSFYNNEISEKSEIFDDQFSVERPDGSNFTLKIRSTKLEDSAMYFCASSDLGWVSKNIQYFGAGTRLSVL.

This clonotype was picked up a small number of times. The rearrangement uses TRBV20-1 and TRBJ1-2; 8 positions match TRBD1. Germline V gene sequence: CDR1 DFQATT, CDR2 SNEGSKA (reference sequence). V lost 4 bases and J lost 7; bases outside the gene matches: 2. The length of the CDR3 is 11 residues. For the CDR3, the DNA is TGCAGTGCTACAGGGGGCTCTGGCTACACCTTC. Its protein product is CSATGGSGYTF.

This clonotype was counted a few times. V is TRBV7-3 and J is TRBJ2-1; D might be TRBD2 (5 bases). Looked up from germline, CDR1 is SGHTA and CDR2 is FQGTGA. V was clipped by 5 bases and J by 0 bases, with 20 bases between them. The CDR3 loop spans 18 amino acids. The CDR3 DNA is TGTGCCAGCAGCCTCCCATCATCACGGGAAGTCTCCTACAATGAGCAGTTCTTC. Its translation: CASSLPSSREVSYNEQFF. The full variable domain, in which reference TRBV7-3 and TRBJ2-1 provide the parts outside the CDR3, is GAGVSQTPSNKVTEKGKYVELRCDPISGHTALYWYRQSLGQGPEFLIYFQGTGAADDSGLPNDRFFAVRPEGSVSTLKIQRTERGDSAVYLCASSLPSSREVSYNEQFFGPGTRLTVL.

The gene calls are TRBV5-1 and TRBJ2-3; 8 bases line up with TRBD2. Germline CDR1 SGHRS, CDR2 YFSETQ. The CDR3 covers 16 residues. J gave up 2 bases and V 4 bases, and 9 bases lay outside the gene matches. CDR3 coding DNA: TGCGCCAGCAGCGCAAGCATAGCGGGGCTCACAGATACGCAGTATTTT. It is translated as CASSASIAGLTDTQYF.

V is TRBV12-3 or TRBV12-4 and J is TRBJ2-2; 14 bases align to TRBD2. The CDR3 is 18 residues long. Trimming took 5 bases from V and 4 from J; bases not matched to a gene: 9. The CDR3 sequence: CASSPRTSGRRGTGELFF. CDR3 nucleotide sequence: TGTGCCAGCAGTCCCAGGACTAGCGGGAGGCGGGGCACCGGGGAGCTGTTTTTT.

This chain uses TRBV12-3 or TRBV12-4 with TRBJ1-1; D may be TRBD1 (5 bases). The CDR3 covers 15 residues. The ends were cut back, 3 bases at V and 0 bases at J, with 11 bases in the middle. CDR3 sequence: CASSFWGRVNTEAFF. The CDR3 region has the DNA TGTGCCAGCAGTTTTTGGGGGAGGGTGAACACTGAAGCTTTCTTT.

This clonotype was observed a handful of times. The CDR3 nucleotides are TGTGCCAGCAGCCAAGGGCGCGGGTTCGTCGCTTTCTTT. This gives the protein CASSQGRGFVAFF. The chain couples TRBV14 to TRBJ1-1; D unresolved. V was cut by 1 base and J by 11 bases, with 14 bases left in between. Looked up from germline, CDR1 is SGHDN and CDR2 is FVKESK. CDR3 size: 13 residues.

The sample holds a few counts of this clonotype. The J gene is TRBJ2-7, the V gene TRBV9; D possibly corresponds to TRBD1 (6 bases). Germline lookup yields CDR1 SGDLS and CDR2 YYNGEE. V was clipped by 0 bases and J by 4 bases, with 14 bases between them. The CDR3 covers 15 residues. This chain's CDR3 is CASSVGDNRVYEQYF. The CDR3 DNA sequence: TGTGCCAGCAGCGTAGGGGACAATCGGGTTTACGAGCAGTACTTC.

The rearrangement uses TRBV6-1 and TRBJ1-5; a possible D gene is TRBD1 (5 bases). Trimming removed 2 bases at V and 4 bases at J, with 12 bases between. The length of the CDR3 is 15 residues. CDR1 and CDR2 (germline): MNHNS, SASEGT. CDR3 sequence (DNA): TGTGCCAGCAGTGAACAGGGAAGGGGAAATCAGCCCCAGCATTTT. This encodes CASSEQGRGNQPQHF.

This clonotype was observed a few times. The gene calls are TRBV6-6 and TRBJ2-3; no firm D call. This CDR3 region has 13 residues. V was pared by 0 bases and J by 2 bases, with 3 bases between. Germline V gene sequence: CDR1 MNHNY, CDR2 SVGAGI (reference sequence). In nucleotides, the CDR3 is TGTGCCAGCAGTTACTCTTTCACAGATACGCAGTATTTT. Its translation is CASSYSFTDTQYF.

This clonotype showed up just a few times. The chain links TRBV4-1 to TRBJ1-4; D is unresolved. V lost 0 bases and J 7 bases, leaving 12 bases between the germline ends. The germline gives CDR1 MGHRA, CDR2 YSYEKL. The CDR3 is made up of 15 amino acids. The CDR3 DNA sequence: TGCGCCAGCAGCCAAGATCGAACCGATTTTGAAAAACTGTTTTTT. Translated, it gives CASSQDRTDFEKLFF.

This clonotype appeared a few times. The J gene is TRBJ2-1, the V gene TRBV29-1, with 9 bases matching TRBD2. The CDR3 is 13 amino acids. The germline V gene encodes CDR1 SQVTM and CDR2 ANQGSEA. Germline trimming cut 6 bases from V and 4 bases from J; bases unmatched to any gene: 4. The CDR3 region is CSVSSGKYNEQFF. DNA of the CDR3: TGCAGCGTCTCTAGCGGGAAGTACAATGAGCAGTTCTTC.

The gene calls are TRBV12-3 or TRBV12-4 and TRBJ2-3; possibly TRBD2 for D (7 bases). Trimming removed 7 bases at V and 1 base at J, with 15 bases between. The CDR3 totals 15 residues. This chain's CDR3 is CASIRGDTGTDTQYF. CDR3 DNA sequence: TGTGCCAGCATCCGGGGGGACACCGGCACAGATACGCAGTATTTT.

The rearrangement links TRBV12-3 or TRBV12-4 to TRBJ2-7; a weak D match, TRBD2 (5 bases). V shed 6 bases and J shed 6 bases, with 21 bases lying between them. The CDR3 has 15 amino acids. The CDR3 DNA follows: TGTGCCAGCAGCCCCCGCGGGTGGGGTCGGGGCGAGCAGTACTTC. Translated, it gives CASSPRGWGRGEQYF.

The V call is TRBV6-2 or TRBV6-3, the J call TRBJ2-3, with 7 bases aligning to TRBD1. Looked up from germline, CDR1 is MNHEY and CDR2 is SVGEGT. V was pared by 8 bases and J by 6 bases, with 11 bases of the junction left unmatched. There are 14 residues in the CDR3. CDR3 in amino acids: CASFRQGSGDTQYF. The CDR3 nucleotides read TGTGCCAGCTTTCGACAGGGCAGTGGGGATACGCAGTATTTT.

The chain couples TRBV25-1 to TRBJ2-2; possibly TRBD1 or TRBD2 for D (5 bases each). The ends were cut back, 0 bases at V and 4 bases at J, with 15 bases in the middle. This CDR3 has 17 amino acids. In germline, CDR1 is MGHDK, CDR2 SYGVNS. CDR3 bases: TGTGCCAGCAGTGAATATGAGGGGTTAGATCGCACCGGGGAGCTGTTTTTT. It codes for CASSEYEGLDRTGELFF.

The rearrangement links TRBV20-1 to TRBJ2-1; 8 positions match TRBD2. Germline assignment: CDR1 DFQATT and CDR2 SNEGSKA (reference sequence). Trimming at V came to 6 bases and at J to 3 bases, leaving 10 bases not matched to a gene. The CDR3 consists of 15 residues. This CDR3 reads CSAWETGGLYNEQFF. In nucleotides, the CDR3 is TGCAGTGCATGGGAAACGGGGGGGCTCTACAATGAGCAGTTCTTC.

In its sample, this clonotype was seen many times. This rearrangement joins TRBV12-3 or TRBV12-4 to TRBJ2-5; 9 nucleotides line up with TRBD2. The CDR3 covers 14 residues. Unmatched junction bases numbered 5, after V lost 5 bases and J lost 4 bases. The CDR3 DNA is TGTGCCAGCAGTCTGGGGACTAGCCGAGAGACCCAGTACTTC. Translation gives CASSLGTSRETQYF.

The chain recombines TRBV15 with TRBJ2-5; 9 bases are shared with TRBD1. The CDR3 contains 15 residues. Trimming removed 3 bases from V and 6 bases from J; junction bases left unmatched: 8. Germline CDR1 is LNHNV and CDR2 is YYDKDF (reference sequence). For the CDR3, the DNA is TGTGCCACCAGCAGTTCCGGGACAGGGATTCAGACCCAGTACTTC. This gives the protein CATSSSGTGIQTQYF.

This clonotype was seen a few times. This chain connects TRBV6-1 to TRBJ2-5; D is ambiguous. Germline CDR1 MNHNS, CDR2 SASEGT. The CDR3 extends over 14 amino acids. The germline V and J ends were trimmed by 8 bases and 2 bases, with 15 bases remaining between them. CDR3 DNA: TGTGCCAGCGCATACCCAGGACGGCAAGAGACCCAGTACTTC. Translating it yields CASAYPGRQETQYF.

This clonotype was detected many times. The CDR3 is CSAKTGANYGYTF. The DNA of the CDR3 is TGCAGTGCAAAGACAGGGGCTAACTATGGCTACACCTTC. The V gene is TRBV20-1, the J gene TRBJ1-2; TRBD1 agrees at 8 bases. Germline CDR1 DFQATT, CDR2 SNEGSKA (reference sequence). With 6 bases clipped from V and 0 bases from J, the junction kept 3 bases outside the gene matches. CDR3 size: 13 residues.

The V and J genes are TRBV6-2 or TRBV6-3 and TRBJ2-2, with D perhaps TRBD1 (6 bases). The CDR3 length is 17 residues. The germline V and J ends were trimmed by 2 bases and 1 base, with 14 bases remaining between them. Per germline, CDR1 MNHEY and CDR2 SVGEGT. The CDR3 loop is CASSYPPRRGNTGELFF. The CDR3 region has the DNA TGTGCCAGCAGTTACCCCCCCCGCAGGGGGAACACCGGGGAGCTGTTTTTT.

This clonotype was seen more than once but under ten times. V usage is TRBV19 and J usage is TRBJ2-7, with TRBD1 matching 8 bases. This CDR3 region has 13 residues. V trimming: 6 bases; J trimming: 3 bases; junction bases outside the gene matches: 4. CDR1 LNHDA and CDR2 SQIVND come from the germline V gene (reference sequence). CDR3 DNA sequence: TGTGCCAGTAGCAATGGACAGGGCTACGAGCAGTACTTC. Translated: CASSNGQGYEQYF.

This clonotype was counted between two and nine times. J is TRBJ2-7 and V is TRBV12-3 or TRBV12-4, with TRBD1 as a possible D gene (5 bases). Between the trimmed V and J ends, which lost 2 bases and 2 bases, there was a span of 13 bases. CDR3 size: 15 residues. CDR3 coding DNA: TGTGCCAGCAGTTTATCCCTCAGGGCAACCTACGAGCAGTACTTC. This encodes CASSLSLRATYEQYF.